Following are 25 T cell receptor beta chains from one sample sequenced in a study of T-cell reconstitution after alpha-beta-depleted transplantation in children. Unique molecular identifiers tagged the TCRbeta library. MiXCR, applied by TCRdb to the PCR reads, yields one record per CDR3 protein. The table lists 750,000 to 950,000 distinct CDR3 sequences, roughly 16% of them singletons. This specimen was PBMCs, mostly from graft donor cells, taken 360 days after TCRalphabeta/CD19-depleted stem cell transplant. These receptors all come from a male patient between 10 and 17 years old who had a stem cell transplant for acute lymphoblastic leukemia, so the T cells may come from the graft donor.

This clonotype came up a few times. This chain links TRBV5-5 with TRBJ2-2, with D unresolved. Germline CDR1 is SGHKS and CDR2 is YYEKEE (reference sequence). The CDR3 is 13 amino acids. V lost 0 bases, J lost 5 bases, and 5 bases lay in between. CDR3 protein: CASSLEWTGELFF. The CDR3 nucleotides are TGTGCCAGCAGCTTGGAGTGGACCGGGGAGCTGTTTTTT.

V is TRBV2 and J is TRBJ2-4; D uncertain. Trimming removed 4 bases from V and 0 bases from J, with 13 bases in between. This CDR3 region has 16 residues. In germline, CDR1 is SNHLY, CDR2 FYNNEI. CDR3 sequence (DNA): TGTGCCAGCAGTGCCGACGACCGGGTAGCCAAAAACATTCAGTACTTC. This encodes CASSADDRVAKNIQYF.

The sample holds many counts of this clonotype. This chain links TRBV19 with TRBJ1-4; no clear D. CDR3 length: 15 residues. V was pared by 8 bases and J by 3 bases, with 16 bases between. From germline, CDR1 is LNHDA and CDR2 SQIVND (reference sequence). The CDR3 DNA is TGTGCCAGTTTGCGCACGGGGAGGGCTAATGAAAAACTGTTTTTT. Amino acid sequence: CASLRTGRANEKLFF.

This clonotype was picked up many times. J is TRBJ2-7 and V is TRBV9; 7 bases fit TRBD2. The V gene's germline CDR1 is SGDLS and CDR2 YYNGEE. V lost 0 bases to trimming and J lost 4 bases; unmatched junction nucleotides: 4. The CDR3 sequence is 14 residues long. CDR3 coding DNA: TGTGCCAGCAGCGTAGCGGGAGGAGGGTACGAGCAGTACTTC. It encodes CASSVAGGGYEQYF.

The V gene is TRBV4-1, the J gene TRBJ1-1; 10 bases agree with TRBD1. Germline values: CDR1 MGHRA, CDR2 YSYEKL. This CDR3 region has 19 residues. Trimming at V came to 1 base and at J to 6 bases, leaving 17 bases not matched to a gene. CDR3: CASSQGLLGQGPRWAEAFF. The CDR3, as DNA: TGCGCCAGCAGCCAAGGACTTTTGGGACAGGGGCCTCGATGGGCTGAAGCTTTCTTT.

V usage is TRBV20-1 and J usage is TRBJ2-3, with D perhaps matching TRBD1 (5 bases). Germline values: CDR1 DFQATT, CDR2 SNEGSKA (reference sequence). The CDR3 is made up of 16 amino acids. For the CDR3, the DNA is TGCAGCGCCAGTAGGGGCGGTCGATTAAGCACAGATACGCAGTATTTT. Translating it yields CSASRGGRLSTDTQYF.

With respect to this clonotype: The CDR3 does not end in the conserved phenylalanine or tryptophan, so this is likely a read error. The chain carries TRBV4-2 and TRBJ1-1, with a tentative D call TRBD1 (6 bases). The CDR3 is 14 amino acids. V shed 0 bases and J shed 6 bases, with 11 bases lying between them. Germline values: CDR1 LGHNA, CDR2 YNFKEQ. The CDR3 loop is CASSQEGGTAEAFY. The CDR3 DNA reads as TGTGCCAGCAGCCAAGAAGGGGGAACGGCTGAAGCTTTCTAT.

This clonotype has a handful of counts. At one of its ends the junction is not consistent with the germline gene, which may arise from a read error. J is TRBJ2-7 and V is TRBV5-1; D perhaps matches TRBD2 (5 bases). The CDR3 covers 15 residues. Germline V CDR1 and CDR2: SGHRS, YFSETQ. This CDR3 is CASSSRVGGSHEQYF. CDR3 nucleotide sequence: TGCGCCAGCAGCTCCCGCGTAGGAGGCTCCCACGAGCAGTACTTC.

The J gene is TRBJ2-7, the V gene TRBV30; 9 bases align to TRBD1. CDR3 length: 16 amino acids. Germline CDR1 and CDR2: GTSNPN and SVGIG (reference sequence). The junction had 7 bases not matched to a gene; V was cut back by 1 base and J by 0 bases. The CDR3 coding sequence is TGTGCCTGGAGTGCCCAACAGGGGGCGAGCTCCTACGAGCAGTACTTC. It codes for CAWSAQQGASSYEQYF.

V is TRBV7-9 and J is TRBJ2-1; 12 bases line up with TRBD2. Per germline, CDR1 SEHNR and CDR2 FQNEAQ (reference sequence). With V trimmed by 5 bases and J by 7 bases, 9 bases remained unmatched. The CDR3 runs to 16 residues. Here the CDR3 DNA reads TGTGCCAGCAGCACGCGGACTAGCGGGACGAGGAATGAGCAGTTCTTC. Protein product: CASSTRTSGTRNEQFF.

This clonotype was counted many times. V gene TRBV12-3 or TRBV12-4 combines with J gene TRBJ2-5, with a weak D call TRBD1 (6 bases). The CDR3 sequence is 15 residues long. Trimming shortened V by 5 bases and J by 1 base, and 14 bases separated the two germline ends. The chain's CDR3 is CASSDAGQFQETQYF. The CDR3 bases are TGTGCCAGCAGTGACGCTGGACAGTTCCAAGAGACCCAGTACTTC.

The chain is built from TRBV19 and TRBJ2-7; 13 bases match TRBD2. Germline-derived CDR1 and CDR2 are LNHDA and SQIVND (reference sequence). J gave up 12 bases and V 5 bases, and 10 bases lay outside the gene matches. CDR3 length equals 14 residues. CDR3 in DNA: TGTGCCAGTAGTGCGGGACTAGCGGGAAGTGGCCCGTACTTC. Translating it yields CASSAGLAGSGPYF.

This chain uses TRBV20-1 with TRBJ2-3, with D hard to call. Germline V gives CDR1 DFQATT, CDR2 SNEGSKA (reference sequence). V lost 5 bases to trimming and J lost 11 bases, with 14 bases between them. The CDR3 runs 11 residues. CDR3 protein: CSAQTPQRQYF. Written as DNA, the CDR3 is TGCAGTGCTCAGACACCACAGCGGCAGTATTTT.

This clonotype came up a few times. This chain connects TRBV7-2 to TRBJ1-1, with no clear D. CDR1 SGHTA and CDR2 FQGNSA come from the germline V gene. The CDR3 loop spans 15 amino acids. The V end lost 1 base, the J end lost 1 base, and 10 bases lay between the germline ends. The CDR3 is CASSLGEMANTEAFF. DNA of the CDR3: TGTGCCAGCAGCTTAGGAGAGATGGCGAACACTGAAGCTTTCTTT.

This clonotype was observed many times. The V and J genes are TRBV2 and TRBJ2-1; D is unresolved. The ends were cut back, 8 bases at V and 0 bases at J, with 8 bases in the middle. This CDR3 is built from 13 residues. Germline V gene lookup returns CDR1 SNHLY and CDR2 FYNNEI. The CDR3 bases are TGTGCCAGCGGGTTAATCTCCTACAATGAGCAGTTCTTC. Its translation is CASGLISYNEQFF.

Turning to this clonotype: One junction end disagrees with the germline gene, perhaps due to a read error. The V and J genes are TRBV5-4 and TRBJ2-5, with D unclear. The CDR3 has 16 residues. Germline V gives CDR1 SGHNT, CDR2 YYREEE (reference sequence). CDR3 coding DNA: TGTGCCAGCAGCTTGGGTCAGGCGCCTCTCCAAGAGACGCAGTACTTC. The encoded protein is CASSLGQAPLQETQYF.

The chain joins TRBV7-3 to TRBJ2-3; 12 bases line up with TRBD2. Per the germline V gene, CDR1 is SGHTA and CDR2 is FQGTGA. The CDR3 runs to 16 residues. Unmatched junction bases numbered 6, after V lost 4 bases and J lost 4 bases. CDR3 DNA: TGTGCCAGCAGCTCGATTGGGACTAGCGGGTCAGATACGCAGTATTTT. Its translation: CASSSIGTSGSDTQYF.

The chain links TRBV25-1 to TRBJ2-1; D is unclear. Per the germline V gene, CDR1 is MGHDK and CDR2 is SYGVNS. V gave up 8 bases and J gave up 0 bases, with 23 bases separating them. CDR3 length equals 18 residues. CDR3 protein: CASPERRGPKSSYNEQFF. CDR3 in DNA: TGTGCCAGCCCTGAACGGAGAGGACCTAAGAGCTCCTACAATGAGCAGTTCTTC.

The chain couples TRBV27 to TRBJ2-2, with TRBD2 matching over 9 bases. This CDR3 contains 19 residues. V was clipped by 8 bases and J by 3 bases; unmatched bases: 19. CDR1 and CDR2 (germline): MNHEY, SMNVEV (reference sequence). CDR3: CASRLRTSASLGYTGELFF. As DNA, the CDR3 is TGTGCCAGCCGGCTTCGGACTAGCGCCTCCTTGGGGTACACCGGGGAGCTGTTTTTT.

This clonotype was seen a handful of times. V is TRBV7-3 and J is TRBJ2-2, with D hard to call. This CDR3 has 16 residues. The germline CDR1 and CDR2 sequences are SGHTA and FQGTGA. The V and J ends lost 5 bases and 1 base respectively, with 14 bases between them. The CDR3, as DNA: TGTGCCAGCAGCCTCGACCGGGTCATGAACACCGGGGAGCTGTTTTTT. Its protein is CASSLDRVMNTGELFF.

The chain uses TRBV5-1 and TRBJ2-7; 10 bases line up with TRBD1. CDR3 length equals 13 residues. CDR1 is SGHRS, CDR2 YFSETQ, per germline. V gave up 3 bases and J gave up 7 bases; unmatched junction bases: 4. The CDR3 DNA sequence: TGCGCCAGCAGCTCGGACAGGGGGTGGGAGCAGTACTTC. Amino acid sequence: CASSSDRGWEQYF.

This clonotype was seen a few times. The V and J genes are TRBV9 and TRBJ2-2; D is possibly TRBD2 (5 bases). This CDR3 is 17 amino acids long. CDR1 SGDLS and CDR2 YYNGEE come from the germline V gene. V dropped 0 bases and J dropped 0 bases, with 12 bases sitting between them. CDR3 residues: CASSVVSGIANTGELFF. The DNA for the CDR3 is TGTGCCAGCAGCGTAGTCAGCGGTATCGCGAACACCGGGGAGCTGTTTTTT.

CDR3 protein: CRPQLAGYNEQFF. The CDR3 bases are TGCAGGCCCCAACTAGCGGGCTACAATGAGCAGTTCTTC. The chain has TRBV20-1 and TRBJ2-1; the match to TRBD2 covers 9 bases. CDR3 length: 13 amino acids. Germline V gene lookup returns CDR1 DFQATT and CDR2 SNEGSKA (reference sequence).

The J gene is TRBJ2-4, the V gene TRBV20-1, with TRBD1 identical over 9 bases. The V segment lost 5 bases and the J segment 9 bases; nucleotides outside the gene matches: 8. The CDR3 spans 13 residues. Germline CDR1 reads DFQATT; CDR2 reads SNEGSKA (reference sequence). The CDR3 loop reads CSAETQGAVIQYF. The CDR3 DNA sequence: TGCAGTGCTGAGACACAGGGGGCCGTCATTCAGTACTTC.

V usage is TRBV12-3 or TRBV12-4 and J usage is TRBJ2-1, with D tentatively TRBD1 (6 bases). This CDR3 contains 16 residues. The V gene lost 1 base and the J gene lost 5 bases, with 15 bases spanning the gap. The CDR3 spells CASSLESGAADNEQFF. CDR3 nucleotides: TGTGCCAGCAGTTTAGAATCAGGGGCCGCCGACAATGAGCAGTTCTTC.